This T cell receptor beta chain originates from a study of T cells expressing NK-cell markers. Overall study: The authors derived TCR beta repertoires from sorted CD3+CD56+NKG2C+, CD3+CD56+NKG2C- and CD3+CD56-NKG2C+ T cells.

Germline V gives CDR1 MNHEY, CDR2 SVGAGI. This CDR3 region has 12 residues. A note on this clonotype: The antigen is not known.

TCRdb re-called the 5' RACE reads; every CDR3 protein appears as one record, without DNA. The sample holds some 600,000 distinct CDR3 sequences. General observations from the study: The dominant NKG2C+ clonotypes represented roughly 1.0-7.5% of CD8+ T cells in five to seven donors. Clones of NKG2C+ T cells that had expanded were of unclear HCMV specificity.

This TCR derives from a man in his late teens or twenties in good health. The sample comprised blood T cells: a sorted CD56 or NKG2C T cell subset, CD4+ or CD8+ T cells, or bulk PBMC T cells (not recorded which). The chain links TRBV6-5 to TRBJ2-7. The CDR3 sequence is CASSSVGYEQYF.